Each of the 30 T cell receptor beta chains below was sequenced from the same sample in a study of chemoradiotherapy in HPV16-positive cancers. Using immunoSEQ multiplex PCR, the repertoire was profiled, and TCRdb retains in-frame clones only, with some absent. The data hold roughly 5,200 clones, with 65% to 85% observed a single time. Sequenced material: tumor tissue, taken from a patient who underwent chemoradiotherapy. All receptors derive from a human donor with HPV-associated anogenital cancer.

This clone has only one observation. This sequence joins TRBV2 and TRBJ2-7; the D is unclear. Trimming took 8 bases from V and 0 from J, leaving 14 bases between them. Germline CDR1 reads SNHLY; CDR2 reads FYNNEI. The CDR3 has 14 amino acids. The CDR3 loop is CASVVAVNSYEQYF. CDR3 nucleotide sequence: TGTGCCAGCGTGGTGGCCGTAAACTCCTACGAGCAGTACTTC. The whole variable domain, remainder taken from reference TRBV2 and TRBJ2-7, is EPEVTQTPSHQVTQMGQEVILRCVPISNHLYFYWYRQILGQKVEFLVSFYNNEISEKSEIFDDQFSVERPDGSNFTLKIRSTKLEDSAMYFCASVVAVNSYEQYFGPGTRLTVT.

J is TRBJ1-2 and V is TRBV7-9, with a possible D match to TRBD1 (6 bases). Germline-derived CDR1 and CDR2 are SEHNR and FQNEAQ (reference sequence). The length of the CDR3 is 12 residues. Between the trimmed V and J ends, which lost 5 bases and 6 bases, there was a span of 10 bases. CDR3 residues: CASSQGNHGYTF. CDR3 sequence (DNA): TGTGCCAGCAGCCAGGGGAATCATGGCTACACCTTC. Combining the CDR3 with reference TRBV7-9 and TRBJ1-2 gives the whole variable domain DTGVSQNPRHKITKRGQNVTFRCDPISEHNRLYWYRQTLGQGPEFLTYFQNEAQLEKSRLLSDRFSAERPKGSFSTLEIQRTEQGDSAMYLCASSQGNHGYTFGSGTRLTVV.

This chain uses TRBV7-9 with TRBJ2-7, with TRBD1 matching over 9 bases. The CDR3 contains 14 residues. With V trimmed by 5 bases and J by 5 bases, 7 bases remained unmatched. Germline assignment: CDR1 SEHNR and CDR2 FQNEAQ (reference sequence). The CDR3 bases are TGTGCCAGCAGCGCGGGACAGGGTAACCACGAGCAGTACTTC. Encoded protein: CASSAGQGNHEQYF.

This rearrangement joins TRBV6-1 to TRBJ2-6, with D uncertain. Germline CDR1 reads MNHNS; CDR2 reads SASEGT. The V gene lost 0 bases and the J gene lost 0 bases, with 6 bases spanning the gap. CDR3 size: 16 residues. CDR3 sequence (DNA): TGTGCCAGCAGTGAAGCGGGGTCCTCTGGGGCCAACGTCCTGACTTTC. Translated, it gives CASSEAGSSGANVLTF.

Written as DNA, the CDR3 is TGTGCCAGCAGTTCCGGGACAGGGGACACTGAAGCTTTCTTT. This translates into CASSSGTGDTEAFF. This chain links TRBV14 with TRBJ1-1, with 10 nucleotides matching TRBD1. CDR3 size: 14 residues. V lost 6 bases to trimming and J lost 3 bases; unmatched junction nucleotides: 4. Germline V gives CDR1 SGHDN, CDR2 FVKESK.

This clone showed up just a few times. The chain is built from TRBV9 and TRBJ2-2; D remains unclear. From germline, CDR1 is SGDLS and CDR2 YYNGEE. The germline V and J ends were trimmed by 1 base and 1 base, with 2 bases remaining between them. CDR3 length: 13 amino acids. The DNA of the CDR3 is TGTGCCAGCAGCGTACAGAACACCGGGGAGCTGTTTTTT. Its protein is CASSVQNTGELFF.

The chain couples TRBV5-6 to TRBJ2-3; 8 bases align to TRBD2. Looked up from germline, CDR1 is SGHDT and CDR2 is YYEEEE. The CDR3 runs to 16 residues. The ends lost 5 bases at V and 4 bases at J; junction bases unmatched: 12. Here the CDR3 DNA reads TGTGCCAGCAGGGTAACGGGGGGGGGCGCGTCAGATACGCAGTATTTT. Translation gives CASRVTGGGASDTQYF.

The gene calls are TRBV19 and TRBJ1-6; no firm D call. The CDR3 sequence is 15 residues long. Trimming shortened V by 6 bases and J by 0 bases, and 9 bases separated the two germline ends. Germline-derived CDR1 and CDR2 are LNHDA and SQIVND (reference sequence). The CDR3 here is CASRPPGSYNSPLHF. DNA for the CDR3: TGTGCCAGTAGGCCGCCAGGCTCCTATAATTCACCCCTCCACTTT.

The gene calls are TRBV9 and TRBJ2-6; 9 positions match TRBD1. The junction had 14 bases not matched to a gene; V was cut back by 0 bases and J by 4 bases. The CDR3 spans 20 residues. Germline lookup yields CDR1 SGDLS and CDR2 YYNGEE. For the CDR3, the DNA is TGTGCCAGCAGCGTAGTCGGGACAGGGTGTTTATCGCGCGGGGCCAACGTCCTGACTTTC. This gives the protein CASSVVGTGCLSRGANVLTF.

The rearrangement links TRBV9 to TRBJ2-3, with TRBD2 matching 13 bases. Germline V lookup: CDR1 SGDLS, CDR2 YYNGEE. V gave up 0 bases and J gave up 0 bases; unmatched junction bases: 7. This CDR3 is built from 19 residues. The CDR3 bases are TGTGCCAGCAGCGTAGGGCCGGGACTAGCGGGAATTAGCACAGATACGCAGTATTTT. This sequence encodes CASSVGPGLAGISTDTQYF.

The chain combines TRBV6-1 with TRBJ1-6, with 8 bases fitting TRBD1. V gave up 6 bases and J gave up 3 bases; unmatched junction bases: 4. The CDR3 contains 15 residues. Germline CDR1 reads MNHNS; CDR2 reads SASEGT. The CDR3 is CASRADRGYNSPLHF. DNA for the CDR3: TGTGCCAGCAGAGCCGACAGGGGCTATAATTCACCCCTCCACTTT.

The V gene is TRBV6-7, the J gene TRBJ1-1, with 7 bases fitting TRBD1. TRBV6-7 is an open reading frame, and its role is uncertain. V was clipped by 9 bases and J by 3 bases; unmatched bases: 10. The CDR3 extends over 14 amino acids. The CDR3 nucleotides read TGTGCCAGTATAGGGGGCGTGATGGACACTGAAGCTTTCTTT. It translates to CASIGGVMDTEAFF.

This rearrangement joins TRBV4-1 to TRBJ1-4, with no clear D. The CDR3 extends over 15 amino acids. The germline V and J ends were trimmed by 1 base and 4 bases, with 10 bases remaining between them. Germline loops: CDR1 MGHRA, CDR2 YSYEKL. CDR3 DNA: TGCGCCAGCAGCCAAGTGCCCGGGGTTAATGAAAAACTGTTTTTT. Its translation: CASSQVPGVNEKLFF.

The DNA for the CDR3 is TGTGCCAGCAGTCAGAGTACCAACACAGATACGCAGTATTTT. Protein product: CASSQSTNTDTQYF. This chain uses TRBV2 with TRBJ2-3; D ambiguous. This CDR3 region has 14 residues. Deletions cut 5 bases from V and 2 bases from J, with 11 bases between. Germline V lookup: CDR1 SNHLY, CDR2 FYNNEI.

This clone was observed once. The chain employs TRBV6-1 and TRBJ1-5; D ambiguous. The CDR3 runs 13 residues. Trimming left V 5 bases short and J 11 bases short, with 16 bases between. Germline V lookup: CDR1 MNHNS, CDR2 SASEGT. CDR3 nucleotide sequence: TGTGCCAGCAGTCCCGGCCCCTTCTTGGCCCAGCATTTT. This encodes CASSPGPFLAQHF.

A few counts support this clone. The chain combines TRBV2 with TRBJ1-2; TRBD1 matches 7 bases. J lost 0 bases, V lost 9 bases, and 7 bases had no gene match. The V gene's germline CDR1 is SNHLY and CDR2 FYNNEI. The CDR3 extends over 14 amino acids. CDR3 amino acids: CASLGQSSNYGYTF. As DNA, the CDR3 is TGTGCCAGTCTGGGACAGTCGTCTAACTATGGCTACACCTTC. The full variable domain, with the rest looked up from reference TRBV2 and TRBJ1-2, is EPEVTQTPSHQVTQMGQEVILRCVPISNHLYFYWYRQILGQKVEFLVSFYNNEISEKSEIFDDQFSVERPDGSNFTLKIRSTKLEDSAMYFCASLGQSSNYGYTFGSGTRLTVV.

Only one count was recorded for this clone. V gene TRBV28 combines with J gene TRBJ1-1, with D uncertain. The ends were cut back, 1 base at V and 3 bases at J, with 18 bases in the middle. Germline V gene lookup returns CDR1 MDHEN and CDR2 SYDVKM. The CDR3 covers 17 residues. This CDR3 is CASSLYSWRVGYTEAFF. CDR3 nucleotide sequence: TGTGCCAGCAGTTTATATTCCTGGAGGGTAGGGTACACTGAAGCTTTCTTT.

The chain uses TRBV28 and TRBJ1-4; 10 positions agree with TRBD1. CDR3 length: 15 residues. CDR1 MDHEN and CDR2 SYDVKM come from the germline V gene. The junction had 7 bases not matched to a gene; V was cut back by 6 bases and J by 6 bases. The DNA of the CDR3 is TGTGCCAGCAGCGGGACAGGGGTTGACGATGAAAAACTGTTTTTT. It encodes CASSGTGVDDEKLFF.

This clone has more than one count but fewer than ten. The chain links TRBV5-1 to TRBJ2-3; 12 nucleotides align to TRBD2. Germline V gives CDR1 SGHRS, CDR2 YFSETQ. Trimming took 0 bases from V and 4 from J; bases not matched to a gene: 3. The CDR3 spans 16 residues. CDR3 loop: CASSLALAGGSDTQYF. As DNA, the CDR3 is TGCGCCAGCAGCTTGGCGCTAGCGGGGGGGTCAGATACGCAGTATTTT.

Notes on this clone: The sample carries other DNA sequences with the same CDR3. V and J are TRBV18 and TRBJ1-1; a possible D gene is TRBD1 (5 bases). Trimming took off 6 bases at V and 3 bases at J, with 8 bases between the two ends. Germline V gene lookup returns CDR1 KGHSH and CDR2 LQKENI. This CDR3 spans 12 amino acids. DNA for the CDR3: TGTGCCAGCTCCCCCAGGGACACTGAAGCTTTCTTT. It yields the protein CASSPRDTEAFF.

The chain joins TRBV7-9 to TRBJ1-4; 7 bases fit TRBD1. CDR3 size: 15 residues. V shed 5 bases, J shed 7 bases, and the junction held 10 bases outside the gene matches. Germline V gene lookup returns CDR1 SEHNR and CDR2 FQNEAQ (reference sequence). The CDR3 region has the DNA TGTGCCAGCAGCCCTCAAACAGGGGTTGGTGAAAAACTGTTTTTT. Residues: CASSPQTGVGEKLFF.

CDR3 coding DNA: TGTGCCTGGAGGGTTGGAGGGAACTACAATGAGCAGTTCTTC. This codes for CAWRVGGNYNEQFF. The V and J genes are TRBV30 and TRBJ2-1, with D perhaps matching TRBD2 (6 bases). V lost 3 bases and J 3 bases, leaving 12 bases between the germline ends. The CDR3 runs to 14 residues. The germline gives CDR1 GTSNPN, CDR2 SVGIG (reference sequence).

The chain has TRBV11-3 and TRBJ2-7; possibly TRBD2 for D (5 bases). Trimming removed 4 bases from V and 1 base from J, with 11 bases in between. Germline V gene sequence: CDR1 SGHNT, CDR2 YENEEA. The CDR3 runs to 14 residues. The DNA of the CDR3 is TGTGCCAGCAGCTCAGGCCGGGGTTCCTACGAGCAGTACTTC. Protein product: CASSSGRGSYEQYF.

V and J are TRBV7-9 and TRBJ1-2, with 7 bases fitting TRBD1. Germline V gene data show CDR1 as SEHNR and CDR2 as FQNEAQ (reference sequence). V was clipped by 5 bases and J by 4 bases; unmatched bases: 22. The CDR3 totals 19 residues. The CDR3 reads CASSPRTGAQVSIPYGYTF. The CDR3 bases are TGTGCCAGCAGCCCCCGGACAGGCGCACAAGTGAGCATTCCCTATGGCTACACCTTC.

The chain uses TRBV6-1 and TRBJ2-1; D remains ambiguous. This CDR3 has 13 residues. Germline CDR1 and CDR2: MNHNS and SASEGT. Trimming took off 0 bases at V and 4 bases at J, with 4 bases between the two ends. The CDR3, as DNA: TGTGCCAGCAGTGAAGCTGGATACAATGAGCAGTTCTTC. Translation: CASSEAGYNEQFF.

The chain couples TRBV19 to TRBJ1-1, with a weak D call TRBD1 (5 bases). V was pared by 0 bases and J by 5 bases, with 16 bases between. Germline V gives CDR1 LNHDA, CDR2 SQIVND (reference sequence). There are 16 residues in the CDR3. CDR3 protein: CASSIERAGRGTEAFF. Written as DNA, the CDR3 is TGTGCCAGTAGTATAGAGAGGGCAGGGAGAGGGACTGAAGCTTTCTTT.

This clone was counted a single time. The rearrangement uses TRBV6-1 and TRBJ2-5; unclear D gene. V lost 4 bases and J 3 bases, leaving 6 bases between the germline ends. The length of the CDR3 is 12 residues. Germline V lookup: CDR1 MNHNS, CDR2 SASEGT. CDR3 residues: CASSGVEETQYF. For the CDR3, the DNA is TGTGCCAGCAGTGGGGTGGAAGAGACCCAGTACTTC.

This clone is a singleton in its sample. This chain links TRBV11-2 with TRBJ2-3; no firm D call. The V gene lost 11 bases and the J gene lost 2 bases, with 17 bases spanning the gap. CDR3 length: 14 residues. Looked up from germline, CDR1 is SGHAT and CDR2 is FQNNGV. The CDR3 nucleotides are TGTGCCTCGGGTAAAACAGACGACACAGATACGCAGTATTTT. Translated, it gives CASGKTDDTDTQYF.

This clone was seen just once. The rearrangement joins TRBV10-3 to TRBJ1-2; 8 bases match TRBD1. Trimming took 2 bases from V and 7 from J; bases not matched to a gene: 6. The CDR3 covers 14 residues. In germline, CDR1 is ENHRY, CDR2 SYGVKD. In nucleotides, the CDR3 is TGTGCCATCAGTGAGACAGGGGGGAATGTTGGCTACACCTTC. It encodes CAISETGGNVGYTF.

This clone was observed a single time. This chain links TRBV10-3 with TRBJ2-7; D perhaps matches TRBD1 (5 bases). The CDR3 is 14 amino acids. Trimming stripped 6 bases from V and 4 bases from J, with 16 bases between. CDR1 and CDR2 (germline): ENHRY, SYGVKD. The CDR3 DNA follows: TGTGCCATCAGGCGAGGAACAGGCTCTTACGAGCAGTACTTC. It yields the protein CAIRRGTGSYEQYF.